The entry below gives a single T cell receptor (beta chain) sequence along with its context. The antigen is undetermined. These data come from a study of a mutant IDH1 vaccine in newly diagnosed glioma. The protocol was immunoSEQ multiplex PCR, while the TCRdb copy is restricted to in-frame clones and leaves out a portion. The table has tens of thousands of clones, about 74% seen once. Documented time point: week 35, safety follow-up. The content of each vaccine dose was 300 ug of mutant IDH1 20-mer peptide, and topical imiquimod accompanied it. In germline, CDR1 is MNHEY, CDR2 SMNVEV (reference sequence). V lost 3 bases and J lost 3, with 9 bases in between. The CDR3 is 14 amino acids.

The sample was PBMCs, taken from a glioma patient whose treatment included an IDH1 peptide vaccine. The sequence was collected from a man aged 50-59 years with glioma. This chain joins TRBV27 and TRBJ1-5; tentative D call: TRBD1 (5 bases). The CDR3 nucleotides read TGTGCCAGCAGTTTGTCAGGGTTCAATCAGCCCCAGCATTTT. It yields the protein CASSLSGFNQPQHF.